This entry features one T cell receptor beta chain sequence. The antigen is unknown. The primer mix had 60 Vbeta and 13 Jbeta primers. Some clones are missing from TCRdb's copy, which holds only in-frame ones; the method was immunoSEQ multiplex PCR. The data contain roughly 120,000 clones, roughly 80% of them seen just once; the ten biggest clones take up roughly 4.5%. The sample is drawn from a study of cytomegalovirus exposure and HLA in healthy donors. Study information: Of some 360 genotyped donors, about 81% clustered with self-reported Caucasian donors.

Notes on the study in general: Productive rates of about 87% or about 30% were seen for most TCR beta V segments in an earlier analysis. Whilst most TCR sequences proved rare, a subset of public TCRs occurred across many donors.

Germline-derived CDR1 and CDR2 are MDHEN and SYDVKM. The CDR3 is 16 amino acids. Losses at the gene ends were 6 bases for V and 4 bases for J; bases not matched to a gene: 11. The chain has TRBV28 and TRBJ1-5; 8 bases fit TRBD1. This clonotype was obtained from a man between 50 and 59 years old in good health and CMV-seropositive. Sequencing was performed on PBMCs. CDR3 sequence reads: CASRDQGQGKNQPQHF. The CDR3 nucleotides read TGTGCCAGCAGGGACCAAGGACAGGGAAAAAATCAGCCCCAGCATTTT. The full variable domain, in which reference TRBV28 and TRBJ1-5 provide the parts outside the CDR3, is DVKVTQSSRYLVKRTGEKVFLECVQDMDHENMFWYRQDPGLGLRLIYFSYDVKMKEKGDIPEGYSVSREKKERFSLILESASTNQTSMYLCASRDQGQGKNQPQHFGDGTRLSIL.